Listed here are 8 T cell receptor beta chains from one sample, sequenced in a study of blood T cell repertoires in COVID-19. Generated by immunoSEQ multiplex PCR, the TCRdb table keeps only in-frame clones and is missing some. The sample lists around 260,000 clones, around nine tenths seen once, with more than 4.5% in the top ten. What was sequenced was peripheral blood. The origin of the receptors is a woman aged 55-69 years with COVID-19, enrolled during active disease.

The V gene is TRBV18, the J gene TRBJ1-5, with TRBD1 matching over 10 bases. Per the germline V gene, CDR1 is KGHSH and CDR2 is LQKENI. The CDR3 extends over 14 amino acids. J gave up 6 bases and V 5 bases, and 4 bases lay outside the gene matches. Here the CDR3 reads CASSGTGESQPQHF. The CDR3 DNA is TGTGCCAGCTCAGGGACAGGGGAATCTCAGCCCCAGCATTTT. The full variable domain, completed using reference TRBV18 and TRBJ1-5, is NAGVMQNPRHLVRRRGQEARLRCSPMKGHSHVYWYRQLPEEGLKFMVYLQKENIIDESGMPKERFSAEFPKEGPSILRIQQVVRGDSAAYFCASSGTGESQPQHFGDGTRLSIL.

The rearrangement links TRBV7-6 to TRBJ2-4; TRBD2 is a possible D gene (7 bases). The CDR3 is 18 amino acids. The germline CDR1 and CDR2 sequences are SGHVS and FNYEAQ. V lost 5 bases to trimming and J lost 2 bases, with 22 bases between them. The CDR3 DNA is TGTGCCAGCAGCCCTTTTGGGGGAGGGGGTTTGACCAAAAACATTCAGTACTTC. Protein: CASSPFGGGGLTKNIQYF.

The V gene is TRBV6-2 or TRBV6-3, the J gene TRBJ1-4; 8 nucleotides align to TRBD1. CDR1 is MNHEY, CDR2 SVGEGT, per germline. This CDR3 has 17 amino acids. Trimming at V came to 2 bases and at J to 6 bases, leaving 11 bases not matched to a gene. The CDR3 is CASSYPRQGAWDEKLFF. CDR3 sequence (DNA): TGTGCCAGCAGTTACCCCCGGCAGGGGGCTTGGGATGAAAAACTGTTTTTT.

V usage is TRBV5-4 and J usage is TRBJ1-2, with 9 bases lining up with TRBD1. With V trimmed by 2 bases and J by 8 bases, 4 bases remained unmatched. This CDR3 spans 13 amino acids. Germline CDR1 SGHNT, CDR2 YYREEE (reference sequence). The DNA for the CDR3 is TGTGCCAGCAGCTTACAGGGGGCGCGGGGCTACACCTTC. Its protein is CASSLQGARGYTF.

The chain uses TRBV28 and TRBJ1-5; 8 bases line up with TRBD1. Trimming took 5 bases from V and 4 from J; bases not matched to a gene: 7. This CDR3 is 15 amino acids long. Germline assignment: CDR1 MDHEN and CDR2 SYDVKM. The CDR3 coding sequence is TGTGCCAGCAGTCCTCAGGGGGCAGGGAATCAGCCCCAGCATTTT. Residues: CASSPQGAGNQPQHF.

V and J are TRBV28 and TRBJ1-1, with 9 bases identical to TRBD1. This CDR3 region has 16 residues. Unmatched junction bases numbered 8, after V lost 6 bases and J lost 0 bases. Germline CDR1 and CDR2: MDHEN and SYDVKM. The chain's CDR3 is CASRTGQGTMNTEAFF. Written as DNA, the CDR3 is TGTGCCAGCAGGACCGGACAGGGGACGATGAACACTGAAGCTTTCTTT.

The chain combines TRBV9 with TRBJ1-2; D possibly corresponds to TRBD1 (6 bases). The CDR3 is 15 residues long. V gave up 0 bases and J gave up 7 bases, with 16 bases separating them. Germline V lookup: CDR1 SGDLS, CDR2 YYNGEE. Here the CDR3 reads CASSVGQQGGGGYTF. The CDR3, as DNA: TGTGCCAGCAGCGTAGGCCAACAGGGCGGAGGTGGCTACACCTTC.

The chain links TRBV6-5 to TRBJ2-7; 7 nucleotides line up with TRBD1. Germline CDR1 MNHEY, CDR2 SVGAGI. The length of the CDR3 is 14 residues. Trimming cost V 6 bases and J 6 bases; bases outside gene matches: 11. CDR3 sequence reads: CASRETGNIAEQYF. CDR3 in DNA: TGTGCCAGCAGGGAGACAGGGAATATCGCCGAGCAGTACTTC.